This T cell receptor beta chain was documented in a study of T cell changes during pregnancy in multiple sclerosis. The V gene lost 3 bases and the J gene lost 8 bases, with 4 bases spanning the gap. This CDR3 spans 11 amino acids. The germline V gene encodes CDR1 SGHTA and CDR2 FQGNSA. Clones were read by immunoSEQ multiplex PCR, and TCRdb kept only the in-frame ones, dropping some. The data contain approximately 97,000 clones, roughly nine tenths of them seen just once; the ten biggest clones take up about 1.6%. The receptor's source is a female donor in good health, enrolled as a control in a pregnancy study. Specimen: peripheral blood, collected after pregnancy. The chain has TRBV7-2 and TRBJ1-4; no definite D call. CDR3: CASSFGEKLFF. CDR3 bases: TGTGCCAGCAGCTTCGGGGAAAAACTGTTTTTT.